This T cell receptor beta chain was found in a study of blood T cell repertoires in COVID-19. Study overall: Acute and convalescent COVID-19 samples came from the United States, Italy and Spain. T cells, B-cell-depleted T cells, or PBMCs provided the cDNA or gDNA that served as material.

The authors' processing: Amplification of reference gene primers was used by the study to estimate nucleated cell counts. Sequenced by immunoSEQ multiplex PCR; TCRdb stores in-frame clones only, minus some. Clonal size and the V and J genes are those of that table, whereas D and trimming came from the DNA. The sample lists about 210,000 clones; over 75% were seen once. The germline gives CDR1 SEHNR, CDR2 FQNEAQ (reference sequence). This CDR3 spans 14 amino acids. Trimming took off 1 base at V and 4 bases at J, with 10 bases between the two ends. This chain connects TRBV7-9 to TRBJ1-1; D ambiguous. The sample consisted of peripheral blood. This sequence was found in a woman between 35 and 50 years old with acute or convalescent COVID-19. The CDR3 DNA reads as TGTGCCAGCAGCTTAGAGAGGTCGGCCACTGAAGCTTTCTTT. This gives the protein CASSLERSATEAFF.